This T cell receptor (beta chain) derives from a study of T cells after yellow fever vaccination. Study details: The SMART-Seq v4 Ultra Low Input method served to prepare the low-cell-number fractions.

TCRdb reprocessed the 5' RACE reads via MiXCR and lists one record per CDR3 protein. The sample lists about 110,000 distinct CDR3 sequences, 8.4% occurring once. Trimming stripped 4 bases from V and 2 bases from J, with 19 bases between. The CDR3 consists of 17 residues. Germline loops: CDR1 SGHVS, CDR2 FQNEAQ. This clonotype was seen ten or more times. The antigen is not known. The study's findings and limits: It was the secondary response that reached its peak faster, day 5 versus 15, but it was weaker. Detected again after the booster were most primary-vaccination clones, at 95% to 98% CD4 and 88% CD8. High-abundance clonotypes from the bulk population could contaminate FACS-sorted repertoires.

This chain uses TRBV7-8 with TRBJ2-3; D may be TRBD1 (6 bases). The sample here was CD8+ T cells sorted from PBMCs, taken 45 days after the yellow fever booster vaccination. The sequence was obtained from a man younger than 45 who received the YFV17D yellow fever vaccine. The CDR3 DNA sequence: TGTGCCAGCAGCTGGAGGCCCGGGACACCTAACACAGATACGCAGTATTTT. Translated: CASSWRPGTPNTDTQYF.